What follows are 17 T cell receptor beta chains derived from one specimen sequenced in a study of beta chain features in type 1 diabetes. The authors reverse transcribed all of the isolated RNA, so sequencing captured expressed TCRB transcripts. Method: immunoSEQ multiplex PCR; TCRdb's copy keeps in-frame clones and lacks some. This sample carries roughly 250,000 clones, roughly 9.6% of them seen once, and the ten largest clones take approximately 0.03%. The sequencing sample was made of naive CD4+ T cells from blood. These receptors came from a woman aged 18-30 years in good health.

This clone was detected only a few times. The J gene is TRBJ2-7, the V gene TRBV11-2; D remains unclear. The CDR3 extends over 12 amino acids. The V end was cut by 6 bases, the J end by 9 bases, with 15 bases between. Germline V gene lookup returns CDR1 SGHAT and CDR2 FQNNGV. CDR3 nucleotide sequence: TGTGCCAGCAGACTCGGCGGTATAAGGCAGTACTTC. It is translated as CASRLGGIRQYF.

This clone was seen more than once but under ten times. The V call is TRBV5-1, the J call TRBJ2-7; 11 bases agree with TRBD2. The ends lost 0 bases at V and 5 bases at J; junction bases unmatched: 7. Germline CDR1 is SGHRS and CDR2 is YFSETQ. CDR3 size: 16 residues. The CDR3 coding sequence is TGCGCCAGCAGCTTGGGTCTAGCGGGAGGAGGCCACGAGCAGTACTTC. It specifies CASSLGLAGGGHEQYF.

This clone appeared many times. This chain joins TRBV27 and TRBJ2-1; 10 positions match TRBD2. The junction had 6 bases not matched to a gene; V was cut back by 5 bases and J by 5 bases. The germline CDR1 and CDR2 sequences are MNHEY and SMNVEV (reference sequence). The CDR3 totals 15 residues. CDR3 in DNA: TGTGCCAGCAGTCTACGGACTAGCGGAGACAATGAGCAGTTCTTC. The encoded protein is CASSLRTSGDNEQFF.

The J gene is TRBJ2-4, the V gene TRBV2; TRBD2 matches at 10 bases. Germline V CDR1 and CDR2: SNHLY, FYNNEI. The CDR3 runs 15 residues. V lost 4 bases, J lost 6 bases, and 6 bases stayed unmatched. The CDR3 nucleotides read TGTGCCAGCAGTGTCCAGCGGGAGGGCCCAAACATTCAGTACTTC. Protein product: CASSVQREGPNIQYF.

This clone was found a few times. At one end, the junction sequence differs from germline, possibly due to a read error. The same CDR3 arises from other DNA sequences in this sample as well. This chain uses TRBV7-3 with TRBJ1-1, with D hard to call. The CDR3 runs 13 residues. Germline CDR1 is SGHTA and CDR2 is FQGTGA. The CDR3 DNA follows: TGTGCCAGCAGCCCGGACGGGATAACAACACCCCAATTT. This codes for CASSPDGITTPQF.

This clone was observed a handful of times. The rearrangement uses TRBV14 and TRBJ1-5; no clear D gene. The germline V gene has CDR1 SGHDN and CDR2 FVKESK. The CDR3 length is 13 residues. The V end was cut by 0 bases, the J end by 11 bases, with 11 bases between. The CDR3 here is CASSQDRVAAQHF. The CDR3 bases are TGTGCCAGCAGCCAAGATCGGGTGGCAGCCCAGCATTTT.

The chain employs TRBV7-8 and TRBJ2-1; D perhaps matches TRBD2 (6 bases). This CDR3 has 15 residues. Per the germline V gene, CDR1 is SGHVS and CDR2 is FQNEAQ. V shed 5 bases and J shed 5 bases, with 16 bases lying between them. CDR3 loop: CASSQRRAGDNEQFF. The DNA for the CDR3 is TGTGCCAGCAGCCAAAGGAGGGCTGGGGACAATGAGCAGTTCTTC.

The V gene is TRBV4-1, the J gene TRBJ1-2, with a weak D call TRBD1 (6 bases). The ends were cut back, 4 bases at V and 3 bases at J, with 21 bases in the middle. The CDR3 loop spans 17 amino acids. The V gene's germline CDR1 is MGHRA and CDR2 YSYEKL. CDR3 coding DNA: TGCGCCAGCAGCCTAGGGGGGGGAGCAGGGTCGGACTATGGCTACACCTTC. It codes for CASSLGGGAGSDYGYTF.

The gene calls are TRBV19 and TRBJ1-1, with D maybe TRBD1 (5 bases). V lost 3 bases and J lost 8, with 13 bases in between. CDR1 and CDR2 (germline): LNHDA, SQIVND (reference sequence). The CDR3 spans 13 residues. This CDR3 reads CASSIGVWGEAFF. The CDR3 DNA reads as TGTGCCAGTAGTATTGGGGTTTGGGGCGAAGCTTTCTTT. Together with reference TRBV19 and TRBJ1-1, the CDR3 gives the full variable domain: DGGITQSPKYLFRKEGQNVTLSCEQNLNHDAMYWYRQDPGQGLRLIYYSQIVNDFQKGDIAEGYSVSREKKESFPLTVTSAQKNPTAFYLCASSIGVWGEAFFGQGTRLTVV.

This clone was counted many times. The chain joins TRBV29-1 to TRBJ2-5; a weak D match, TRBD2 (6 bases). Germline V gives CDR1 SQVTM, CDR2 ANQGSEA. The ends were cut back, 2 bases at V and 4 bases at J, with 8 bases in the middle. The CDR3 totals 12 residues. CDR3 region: CSVESGRETQYF. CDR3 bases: TGCAGCGTTGAATCCGGGAGAGAGACCCAGTACTTC.

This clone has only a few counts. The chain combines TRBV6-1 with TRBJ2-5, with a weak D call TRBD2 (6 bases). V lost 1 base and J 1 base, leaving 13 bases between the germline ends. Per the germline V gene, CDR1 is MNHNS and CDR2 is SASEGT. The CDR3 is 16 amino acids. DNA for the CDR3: TGTGCCAGCAGTGAAGGCCGGGGAGCGGGCCAAGAGACCCAGTACTTC. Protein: CASSEGRGAGQETQYF.

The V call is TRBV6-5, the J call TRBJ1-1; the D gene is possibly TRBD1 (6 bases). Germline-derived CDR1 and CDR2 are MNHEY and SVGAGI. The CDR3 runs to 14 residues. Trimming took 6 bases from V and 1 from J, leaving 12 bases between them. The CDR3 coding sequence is TGTGCCAGCAGAGGCAGGGGCTCGAACACTGAAGCTTTCTTT. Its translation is CASRGRGSNTEAFF.

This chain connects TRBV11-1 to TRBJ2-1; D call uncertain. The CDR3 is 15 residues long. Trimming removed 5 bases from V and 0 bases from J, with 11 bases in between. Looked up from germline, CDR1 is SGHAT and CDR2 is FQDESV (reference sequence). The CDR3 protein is CASSHPVLSYNEQFF. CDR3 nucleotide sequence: TGTGCCAGCAGCCACCCAGTCCTCTCCTACAATGAGCAGTTCTTC.

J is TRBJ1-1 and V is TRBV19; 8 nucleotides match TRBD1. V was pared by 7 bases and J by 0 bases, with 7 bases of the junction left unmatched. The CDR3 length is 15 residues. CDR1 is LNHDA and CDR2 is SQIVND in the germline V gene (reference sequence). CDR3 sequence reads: CASKTGDQMNTEAFF. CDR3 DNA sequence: TGTGCCAGTAAGACAGGGGATCAAATGAACACTGAAGCTTTCTTT.

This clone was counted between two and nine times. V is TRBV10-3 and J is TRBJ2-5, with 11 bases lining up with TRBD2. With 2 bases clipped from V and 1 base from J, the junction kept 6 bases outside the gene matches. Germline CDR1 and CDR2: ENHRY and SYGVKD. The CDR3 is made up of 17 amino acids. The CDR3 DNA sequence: TGTGCCATCAGTGAGACTAGCGGGGGACCATTCCAAGAGACCCAGTACTTC. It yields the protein CAISETSGGPFQETQYF.

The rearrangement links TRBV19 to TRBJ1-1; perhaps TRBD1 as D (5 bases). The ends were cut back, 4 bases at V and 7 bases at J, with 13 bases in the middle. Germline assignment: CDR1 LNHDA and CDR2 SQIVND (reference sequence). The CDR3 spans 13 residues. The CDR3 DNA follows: TGTGCCAGTAGTAAAGGAGGGGCGGTTGAAGCTTTCTTT. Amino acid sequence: CASSKGGAVEAFF.

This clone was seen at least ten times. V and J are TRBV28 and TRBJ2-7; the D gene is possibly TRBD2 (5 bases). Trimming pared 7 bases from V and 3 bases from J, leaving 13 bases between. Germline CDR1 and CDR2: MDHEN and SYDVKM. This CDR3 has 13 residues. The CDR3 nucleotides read TGTGCCAGCATCCGCGGGCCAAGCTACGAGCAGTACTTC. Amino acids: CASIRGPSYEQYF.